Below, 6 T cell receptor beta chains from the same sample are listed, as sequenced in a study of human CD8 memory T cell subsets (TCRdb year 2020). A Human TCR Profiling Kit was used to prepare UMI-labeled 5' RACE TCRbeta libraries. Based on TCRdb reprocessing of the reads, there is one entry per CDR3 protein sequence, and DNA is missing. This sample's clone table shows under 9,500 distinct CDR3 sequences. The ten largest clones add up to 22% of the sample. The sequenced sample was CD8+ T cells from PBMCs. The receptors here all came from a human donor in good health.

This CDR3 reads CASSFPGLAGPYNEQFF. The chain is built from TRBV28 and TRBJ2-1; TCRdb indicates TRBD2, and absent DNA this call remains unverified. This CDR3 has 17 amino acids. The V gene's germline CDR1 is MDHEN and CDR2 SYDVKM. The full variable domain, in which reference TRBV28 and TRBJ2-1 provide the parts outside the CDR3, is DVKVTQSSRYLVKRTGEKVFLECVQDMDHENMFWYRQDPGLGLRLIYFSYDVKMKEKGDIPEGYSVSREKKERFSLILESASTNQTSMYLCASSFPGLAGPYNEQFFGPGTRLTVL.

The chain recombines TRBV12-3 or TRBV12-4 with TRBJ2-2; TCRdb calls TRBD2, which cannot be checked without DNA. CDR3 length: 17 residues. The CDR3 sequence is CASSFRVGPANTGELFF.

J is TRBJ1-2 and V is TRBV7-6. This CDR3 has 15 residues. The V gene's germline CDR1 is SGHVS and CDR2 FNYEAQ. CDR3 region: CASSLTSGTGDGYTF.

By frequency, this clonotype is medium-sized (0.01 to 0.1%). This sequence joins TRBV29-1 and TRBJ2-7; TCRdb's assignment of TRBD1 cannot be checked, as there is no DNA. CDR3 length: 15 amino acids. Germline CDR1 is SQVTM and CDR2 is ANQGSEA. CDR3: CSVEVPGNENYEQYF.

This CDR3 reads CASSVEGRVRETQYF. This chain links TRBV9 with TRBJ2-5; TCRdb gives TRBD1 as the D gene, but with no DNA this cannot be confirmed. This CDR3 has 15 residues. Germline-derived CDR1 and CDR2 are SGDLS and YYNGEE.

This chain joins TRBV6-5 and TRBJ1-1; TCRdb selects TRBD1, and the lack of DNA leaves this call unchecked. Looked up from germline, CDR1 is MNHEY and CDR2 is SVGAGI. The CDR3 has 14 residues. The CDR3 sequence: CASSYGTGGTEAFF.